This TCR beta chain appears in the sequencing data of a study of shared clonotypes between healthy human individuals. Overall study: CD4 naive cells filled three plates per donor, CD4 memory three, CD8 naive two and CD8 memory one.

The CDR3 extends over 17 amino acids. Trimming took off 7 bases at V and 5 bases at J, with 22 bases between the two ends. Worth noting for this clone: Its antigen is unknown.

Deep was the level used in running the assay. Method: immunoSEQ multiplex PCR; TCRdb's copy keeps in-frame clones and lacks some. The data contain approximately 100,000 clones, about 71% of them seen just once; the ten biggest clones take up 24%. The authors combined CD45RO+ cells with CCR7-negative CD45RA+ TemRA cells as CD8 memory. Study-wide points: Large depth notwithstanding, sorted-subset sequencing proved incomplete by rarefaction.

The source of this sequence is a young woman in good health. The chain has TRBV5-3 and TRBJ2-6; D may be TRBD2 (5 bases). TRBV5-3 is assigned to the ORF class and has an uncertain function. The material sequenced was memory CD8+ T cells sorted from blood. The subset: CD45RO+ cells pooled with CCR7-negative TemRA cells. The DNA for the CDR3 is TGTGCCAGATTGGCTGGAGGTGAACAAAGTCGGGCCAACGTCCTGACTTTC. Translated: CARLAGGEQSRANVLTF.